A selection of T cell receptor beta chains follows, all from one sample in a study of cytomegalovirus exposure and HLA in healthy donors. Only in-frame clones appear in the TCRdb table, and some are missing; sequencing was by immunoSEQ multiplex PCR. The ten most abundant clones cover 3.4% of a sample with some 89,000 clones. The sequencing sample was made of PBMCs. The receptors derive from a woman in her twenties or thirties in good health and CMV-seronegative. Each CDR3 is given with its conserved first and last residue. D genes are given only for firm matches.

J,D,V,DNA,CDR3
TRBJ2-3,TRBD2,TRBV29-1,TGCAGCTCCAGCGGGAGAGGAGATACGCAGTATTTT,CSSSGRGDTQYF
TRBJ1-1,NA,TRBV7-9,TGTGCCAGCGGGCAGGAAGCTTTCTTT,CASGQEAFF
TRBJ2-3,TRBD2,TRBV19,TGTGCCAGTAGTATAGGAAGTAGCGGGGGGGCCACAGATACGCAGTATTTT,CASSIGSSGGATDTQYF
TRBJ1-5,NA,TRBV2,TGTGCCAGCAGTGAATACAGGGACCAGCCCCAGCATTTT,CASSEYRDQPQHF
TRBJ2-7,NA,TRBV20-1,TGCAGTGGCACCGGGACAGAGCAGTACTTC,CSGTGTEQYF
TRBJ2-7,NA,TRBV20-1,TGCAGTGCTAGTGAGGGTTTCGAGCAGTACTTC,CSASEGFEQYF
TRBJ2-3,TRBD2,TRBV5-1,TGCGCCAGCAGCTTGGTTGGGGGGGCAGATACGCAGTATTTT,CASSLVGGADTQYF
TRBJ1-2,NA,TRBV18,TGTGCCAGCTCAGGGACATCTAACTATGGCTACACCTTC,CASSGTSNYGYTF
TRBJ2-1,TRBD2,TRBV7-8,TGTGCCAGCAGCTTAGCGTTGCGGGAGACCTACAATGAGCAGTTCTTC,CASSLALRETYNEQFF
TRBJ2-3,NA,TRBV19,TGTGCCAGTAGCCGAGGACAGGGAGGGACAGATACGCAGTATTTT,CASSRGQGGTDTQYF
TRBJ2-7,NA,TRBV5-8,TGTGCCAGCAGCCCTCATGGGTGGATGACAGGATCCCACGAGCAGTACTTC,CASSPHGWMTGSHEQYF
TRBJ1-5,NA,TRBV29-1,TGCAGCGTAGGACAGCGAAATCAGCCCCAGCATTTT,CSVGQRNQPQHF
TRBJ2-7,TRBD1,TRBV28,TGTGCCAGCAGTACCGGGGACAGACCTTCCTATGAGCAGTACTTC,CASSTGDRPSYEQYF
TRBJ1-3,NA,TRBV4-1,TGCGCCAGCAGCCAAGGTCCCCTAGCTGGAAACACCATATATTTT,CASSQGPLAGNTIYF
TRBJ2-3,TRBD2,TRBV11-2,TGTGCCAGCAGCTTAGGAGGACTAGCGGGAGATACGCAGTATTTT,CASSLGGLAGDTQYF
TRBJ2-3,TRBD2,TRBV28,TGTGCCAGCAGTTTAGGGAGGGGTAGGGATACGCAGTATTTT,CASSLGRGRDTQYF
TRBJ1-1,TRBD1,TRBV5-4,TGTGCCAGCAGCTTCCGGGACAGGAACACTGAAGCTTTCTTT,CASSFRDRNTEAFF
TRBJ1-2,NA,TRBV28,TGTGCCAGCATCCCGGCCAGGGCCTATGGCTACACCTTC,CASIPARAYGYTF
TRBJ2-1,NA,TRBV11-1,TGTGCCAGCAGTCCTTCAGACAGCAATGAGCAGTTCTTC,CASSPSDSNEQFF
TRBJ1-4,NA,TRBV4-1,TGCGCCAGCAGCCAGGTGCCGTTGGGAGATGAAAAACTGTTTTTT,CASSQVPLGDEKLFF
TRBJ2-2,NA,TRBV19,TGTGCCAGTAACCGGAGGAACACCGGGGAGCTGTTTTTT,CASNRRNTGELFF
TRBJ1-2,TRBD1,TRBV5-4,TGTGCCAGCAGCGCCCCCGGGACAGAAAACTATGGCTACACCTTC,CASSAPGTENYGYTF
TRBJ2-3,NA,TRBV11-3,TGTGCCAGCAGTCCGGGATCAGATACGCAGTATTTT,CASSPGSDTQYF
TRBJ2-7,TRBD2,TRBV5-1,TGCGCCAGCAGCTTGGACAGCGGGAGGCGAGAGCAGTACTTC,CASSLDSGRREQYF
TRBJ2-4,NA,TRBV28,TGTGCCAGCAGTTTACCGGGACACCGTACCCCCAAAAACATTCAGTACTTC,CASSLPGHRTPKNIQYF
TRBJ2-7,NA,TRBV9,TGTGCCAGCAGCGTAGACTTTCACGAGCGGTACTTC,CASSVDFHERYF
TRBJ2-7,NA,TRBV15,TGTGCCACCAGCAGAGATGGTCCTTTCTCCTACGAGCAGTACTTC,CATSRDGPFSYEQYF
TRBJ2-7,NA,TRBV27,TGTGCCAGCGGAAGACTTGGCGGGGAGCAGTACTTC,CASGRLGGEQYF
TRBJ1-6,TRBD1,TRBV30,TGTGCCTGGGACGGGACAGGAGACTCTTCACCCCTCCACTTT,CAWDGTGDSSPLHF
TRBJ2-5,TRBD1,TRBV5-6,TGTGCCAGCAGCGTGACAGGGTCTGAAGAGACCCAGTACTTC,CASSVTGSEETQYF
TRBJ2-7,TRBD1,TRBV30,TGTGCCCGTGGGACAGGGGTATCCTACGAGCAGTACTTC,CARGTGVSYEQYF
TRBJ2-2,NA,TRBV9,TGTGCCAGCAGCGTAGGCCTAGCAAACACCGGGGAGCTGTTTTTT,CASSVGLANTGELFF
TRBJ1-1,TRBD1,TRBV27,TGTGCCAGCAGTTTTTCGACAGGGACGTTGAACACTGAAGCTTTCTTT,CASSFSTGTLNTEAFF
TRBJ1-5,TRBD1,TRBV27,TGTGCCACCAAGGACAGGGGTCAGCCCCAGCATTTT,CATKDRGQPQHF
TRBJ1-2,NA,TRBV6-1,TGTGCCAGCAGCCCGGCGGGGTTTAACTATGGCTACACCTTC,CASSPAGFNYGYTF
TRBJ1-5,NA,TRBV28,TGTGCCAGCAGAACTCTTAATCAGCCCCAGCATTTT,CASRTLNQPQHF
TRBJ2-3,NA,TRBV19,TGTGCCAGTAGTCCCCCGGAGGGGTACACAGATACGCAGTATTTT,CASSPPEGYTDTQYF
TRBJ2-2,TRBD1,TRBV28,TGTGCCAGCAGTTCTTTTCCGGGACAGGCCGGCGGGGAGCTGTTTTTT,CASSSFPGQAGGELFF
TRBJ2-1,TRBD2,TRBV19,TGTGCCAGTAGTCTCCGACTAGCGGGAGGCCGGGAGCAGTTCTTC,CASSLRLAGGREQFF
TRBJ1-2,NA,TRBV4-1,TGCGCCAGCAGCCCCAGGGTAGGATATGGCTACACCTTC,CASSPRVGYGYTF
TRBJ1-2,NA,TRBV13,TGTGCCAGCAGCTTAGCACGAGAAGGCTACACCTTC,CASSLAREGYTF
TRBJ2-3,NA,TRBV5-6,TGTGCCAGCAGTCGTCCCAGCACAGATACGCAGTATTTT,CASSRPSTDTQYF
TRBJ1-1,NA,TRBV7-2,TGTGCCAGCAGCTTAAGACAGATCTCGAACACTGAAGCTTTCTTT,CASSLRQISNTEAFF
TRBJ2-7,NA,TRBV6-5,TGTGCCAGCAGGGATGGGCAGGTCTACGAGCAGTACTTC,CASRDGQVYEQYF
TRBJ2-4,TRBD2,TRBV5-1,TGCGCCAGCAGCTCGACCCCTCTAGCGGGAGGGAACATTCAGTACTTC,CASSSTPLAGGNIQYF
TRBJ2-5,NA,TRBV30,TGTGCCTGGAGAGGGGCAGGCCAAGAGACCCAGTACTTC,CAWRGAGQETQYF
TRBJ2-1,TRBD2,TRBV10-3,TGTGCCAACGGACTAGCGGGAGGTGAGCAGTTCTTC,CANGLAGGEQFF
TRBJ2-3,NA,TRBV7-9,TGTGCCAGCAGTTTCAGGTCGGGGTTGGGCACAGATACGCAGTATTTT,CASSFRSGLGTDTQYF
TRBJ1-2,TRBD1,TRBV28,TGTGCCAGCACCCCGGACAGGCGCTATGGCTACACCTTC,CASTPDRRYGYTF
TRBJ1-1,NA,TRBV6-1,TGTGCCAGCGGGTACAGGGACGAAGCTTTCTTT,CASGYRDEAFF
TRBJ2-5,NA,TRBV29-1,TGCAGCGTTGTTGGTTGGCAGACCCAGTACTTC,CSVVGWQTQYF
TRBJ2-3,TRBD2,TRBV7-3,TGTGCCAGCAGCTTAGCAATAGCGGGGGGGTTAGATACGCAGTATTTT,CASSLAIAGGLDTQYF
TRBJ1-1,NA,TRBV5-1,TGCGCCAACCCGACAGCGACTCTTAGGGCTTTCTTT,CANPTATLRAFF
TRBJ2-7,NA,TRBV13,TGTGCCAGCAGCAGGGACACCGTTGTGCAGTACTTC,CASSRDTVVQYF
TRBJ2-5,TRBD2,TRBV29-1,TGCAGCGTTGAATTGCACGGGAGGGCCGGGGAGACCCAGTACTTC,CSVELHGRAGETQYF
TRBJ1-2,TRBD1,TRBV30,TGTGCCAAAGACAGGGACTATGGCTACACCTTC,CAKDRDYGYTF
TRBJ1-5,NA,TRBV4-2,TGTGCCAGCAGCCAAGAGTCTGGCAGGGTTGTCAGCGATAGCAATCAGCCCCAGCATTTT,CASSQESGRVVSDSNQPQHF